This TCR beta chain came from a study of response to subunit inactivated influenza vaccine. The CDR3 is 13 residues long. From germline, CDR1 is SGHTA and CDR2 FQGTGA. The ends were cut back, 8 bases at V and 6 bases at J, with 14 bases in the middle. TCRdb processed the RT-PCR reads anew with MiXCR; each CDR3 protein has one entry. The repertoire holds 800,000 or so distinct CDR3 sequences, 21% seen once, with roughly 10% in the top ten. This clonotype appeared a few times. This chain uses TRBV7-3 with TRBJ2-1, with D uncertain. The source material was PBMCs from blood, sampled roughly 5 days after vaccination. This clonotype originated in a man in his forties or fifties who received an inactivated influenza vaccine. The CDR3 loop reads CASAESSVNEQFF. Here the CDR3 DNA reads TGTGCCAGCGCCGAGTCCTCCGTCAATGAGCAGTTCTTC.